These T cell receptor beta chains were read from a single sample in a study of shared clonotypes between healthy human individuals. Clones were sequenced by immunoSEQ multiplex PCR, and TCRdb holds only the in-frame ones, with some missing. The sample shows more than 2,000,000 clones, more than 80% of them seen only once. Sequencing input: naive CD4+ T cells from PBMCs. The receptor set was obtained from a man aged 18 to 30 in good health. Some clones in this sample may be carry-over from other donors' samples. CDR3s include the opening cysteine and the closing phenylalanine or tryptophan. D genes are given only for firm matches. The size of a clone is reported for some rows only, either as once, few or many, or as a class for expanded clones.

v_gene: TRBV11-2
abundance: once
d_gene: .
j_gene: TRBJ1-3
CDR3nt: TGTGCCAGCAGCTTAGATATCGCTGGAAACACCATATATTTT
CDR3aa: CASSLDIAGNTIYF

v_gene: TRBV15
abundance: .
d_gene: TRBD1
j_gene: TRBJ1-4
CDR3nt: TGTGCCACCAGTTCAAGGACAGGGCCTAATGAAAAACTGTTTTTT
CDR3aa: CATSSRTGPNEKLFF

v_gene: TRBV30
abundance: few
d_gene: .
j_gene: TRBJ1-1
CDR3nt: TGTGCCTGGAGGGTCAGGGGTTTCAACACTGAAGCTTTCTTT
CDR3aa: CAWRVRGFNTEAFF

v_gene: TRBV11-2
abundance: .
d_gene: .
j_gene: TRBJ2-2
CDR3nt: TGTGCCAGCAGCTTAGATCTTTGGACAGCGAACACCGGGGAGCTGTTTTTT
CDR3aa: CASSLDLWTANTGELFF

v_gene: TRBV7-9
abundance: .
d_gene: .
j_gene: TRBJ2-7
CDR3nt: TGTGCCAGCAGCTTAGGGGTGCCGGTGGCAGAGCAGTACTTC
CDR3aa: CASSLGVPVAEQYF

v_gene: TRBV28
abundance: .
d_gene: .
j_gene: TRBJ2-4
CDR3nt: TGTGCCACTACGGAGGGGGCCAAAAACATTCAGTACTTC
CDR3aa: CATTEGAKNIQYF

v_gene: TRBV19
abundance: .
d_gene: TRBD1
j_gene: TRBJ2-7
CDR3nt: TGTGCCAGTAGTCTTAGACAGGGGGGGAACGAGCAGTACTTC
CDR3aa: CASSLRQGGNEQYF

v_gene: TRBV6-7
abundance: .
d_gene: TRBD2
j_gene: TRBJ2-7
CDR3nt: TGTGCCGGGGTAGGGACTAGCGGGAGGGAAACCTACGAGCAGTACTTC
CDR3aa: CAGVGTSGRETYEQYF

v_gene: TRBV11-2
abundance: once
d_gene: .
j_gene: TRBJ1-1
CDR3nt: TGTGCCAGCAGCCGCATGAGAACCCAAGAAGCTTTCTTT
CDR3aa: CASSRMRTQEAFF

v_gene: TRBV4-1
abundance: .
d_gene: TRBD2
j_gene: TRBJ2-1
CDR3nt: TGCGGACTTAGGGGTTGGCGGGAGGTCTACAATGAGCAGTTCTTC
CDR3aa: CGLRGWREVYNEQFF

v_gene: TRBV9
abundance: .
d_gene: TRBD1
j_gene: TRBJ2-3
CDR3nt: TGTGCCAGCAGCGGACAGGGCGATCCTGGCGCAGATACGCAGTATTTT
CDR3aa: CASSGQGDPGADTQYF

v_gene: TRBV4-1
abundance: .
d_gene: TRBD1
j_gene: TRBJ1-4
CDR3nt: TGCGCCAGCAGCCAAGAGGACAGGGGGTATGAAAAACTGTTTTTT
CDR3aa: CASSQEDRGYEKLFF

v_gene: TRBV9
abundance: .
d_gene: .
j_gene: TRBJ1-2
CDR3nt: TGTGCCAGCAGCTCCGGGACGGGGGGCGATGGCTACACCTTC
CDR3aa: CASSSGTGGDGYTF

v_gene: TRBV19
abundance: .
d_gene: TRBD2
j_gene: TRBJ2-3
CDR3nt: TGTGCCAGTAGTCCCCTCGGACTAGCGGGCGCAGATACGCAGTATTTT
CDR3aa: CASSPLGLAGADTQYF

v_gene: TRBV28
abundance: .
d_gene: .
j_gene: TRBJ1-2
CDR3nt: TGTGCCAGCAGTTTTACAGGGAAGGATGGCTACACCTTC
CDR3aa: CASSFTGKDGYTF

v_gene: TRBV6-5
abundance: .
d_gene: .
j_gene: TRBJ2-2
CDR3nt: TGTGCCAGCAGTTACTCGCAGCAGAACACCGGGGAGCTGTTTTTT
CDR3aa: CASSYSQQNTGELFF

v_gene: TRBV30
abundance: .
d_gene: .
j_gene: TRBJ1-5
CDR3nt: TGTGCCTGGACTTCCCTCGCGAATCAGCCCCAGCATTTT
CDR3aa: CAWTSLANQPQHF

v_gene: TRBV28
abundance: .
d_gene: TRBD2
j_gene: TRBJ2-7
CDR3nt: TGTGCCAGCAGTAGCGGGAGTAGCGTCTACGAGCAGTACTTC
CDR3aa: CASSSGSSVYEQYF

v_gene: TRBV7-2
abundance: .
d_gene: TRBD1
j_gene: TRBJ2-7
CDR3nt: TGTGCCAGCAGCCCTGGGACAGGGTCCTTCTACGAGCAGTACTTC
CDR3aa: CASSPGTGSFYEQYF

v_gene: TRBV27
abundance: .
d_gene: TRBD1
j_gene: TRBJ2-7
CDR3nt: TGTGCCAGCAGTTTGACGACAGGGATCGAGCAGTACTTC
CDR3aa: CASSLTTGIEQYF

v_gene: TRBV29-1
abundance: .
d_gene: TRBD1
j_gene: TRBJ2-7
CDR3nt: TGCAGCCCCACCGGGACAGAATCGTCGTTGCAGTACTTC
CDR3aa: CSPTGTESSLQYF

v_gene: TRBV5-6
abundance: .
d_gene: .
j_gene: TRBJ2-1
CDR3nt: TGTGCCAGCGGACTTAAACACAATGAGCAGTTCTTC
CDR3aa: CASGLKHNEQFF

v_gene: TRBV5-8
abundance: .
d_gene: .
j_gene: TRBJ1-2
CDR3nt: TGTGCCAGCAGCTTGGGGGTGCTCGATGGCTACACCTTC
CDR3aa: CASSLGVLDGYTF

v_gene: TRBV6-1
abundance: .
d_gene: .
j_gene: TRBJ1-5
CDR3nt: TGTGCCAGCAGTGATCCGGGGGCAACTGGACAGACATATAGCAATCAGCCCCAGCATTTT
CDR3aa: CASSDPGATGQTYSNQPQHF

v_gene: TRBV2
abundance: .
d_gene: .
j_gene: TRBJ2-5
CDR3nt: TGTGCCAGCAGCTACCACCAAGAGACCCAGTACTTC
CDR3aa: CASSYHQETQYF

v_gene: TRBV7-8
abundance: .
d_gene: TRBD2
j_gene: TRBJ2-1
CDR3nt: TGTGCCAGCAGCTTCCCCGCGGGAGGGCAGGGTGAGCAGTTCTTC
CDR3aa: CASSFPAGGQGEQFF

v_gene: TRBV7-9
abundance: .
d_gene: TRBD1
j_gene: TRBJ1-2
CDR3nt: TGTGCCAGCAGCTTAGAAGGGGGCGGCTACACCTTC
CDR3aa: CASSLEGGGYTF

v_gene: TRBV5-4
abundance: .
d_gene: TRBD1
j_gene: TRBJ1-2
CDR3nt: TGTGCCAGCAGCTTGGGGACAGGTCTAAACTATGGCTACACCTTC
CDR3aa: CASSLGTGLNYGYTF

v_gene: TRBV7-2
abundance: .
d_gene: TRBD2
j_gene: TRBJ2-7
CDR3nt: TGTGCCAGCAGGGGACTAGCGGGAGAATCGCAGTACTTC
CDR3aa: CASRGLAGESQYF

v_gene: TRBV19
abundance: .
d_gene: TRBD2
j_gene: TRBJ2-7
CDR3nt: TGTGCCAGTAGTACACTAGCGGGAGGGCCGGTCGAGCAGTACTTC
CDR3aa: CASSTLAGGPVEQYF

v_gene: TRBV7-8
abundance: .
d_gene: TRBD2
j_gene: TRBJ2-7
CDR3nt: TGTGCCAGCAGCTTGGGACTAGCGGGAGGGTCCTACGAGCAGTACTTC
CDR3aa: CASSLGLAGGSYEQYF

v_gene: TRBV18
abundance: .
d_gene: TRBD1
j_gene: TRBJ2-7
CDR3nt: TGTGCCAGCTCATCCGACAGGGAGAGCGAGCAGTACTTC
CDR3aa: CASSSDRESEQYF

v_gene: TRBV7-8
abundance: .
d_gene: .
j_gene: TRBJ1-1
CDR3nt: TGTGCCAGCAGCTTAGAGGGGTCAAAGACTCCAGCTTTCTTT
CDR3aa: CASSLEGSKTPAFF

v_gene: TRBV28
abundance: .
d_gene: .
j_gene: TRBJ2-5
CDR3nt: TGTGCCAGCAGCAGATCCCCGGTTGCGGAGACCCAGTACTTC
CDR3aa: CASSRSPVAETQYF

v_gene: TRBV28
abundance: .
d_gene: .
j_gene: TRBJ2-6
CDR3nt: TGTGCCAGCAGTCACTTAGGGAGGGGGCAGGGCTCTGGGGCCAACGTCCTGACTTTC
CDR3aa: CASSHLGRGQGSGANVLTF

v_gene: TRBV28
abundance: .
d_gene: TRBD2
j_gene: TRBJ2-3
CDR3nt: TGTGCCAGCAGGCCTCCCCTGACTAGCGGTTTCACAGATACGCAGTATTTT
CDR3aa: CASRPPLTSGFTDTQYF

v_gene: TRBV28
abundance: .
d_gene: .
j_gene: TRBJ1-3
CDR3nt: TGTGCCAGCAGTCCCCGTAGGGGGACGGGGAGCTCTGGAAACACCATATATTTT
CDR3aa: CASSPRRGTGSSGNTIYF